This TCR beta chain stems from a study of T cell responses to AZD1222 COVID-19 vaccine. A remark on this clone: Its antigen is unknown.

V was shortened by 6 bases and J by 3 bases, with 11 bases between the two germline ends. The CDR3 runs to 13 residues. Germline V gene data show CDR1 as KGHSH and CDR2 as LQKENI. Produced via immunoSEQ multiplex PCR; TCRdb's table is partial and in-frame only. In the table there are some 150,000 clones, approximately 93% of which are singletons. General study findings and limits: Possibly, clonal diversity was underestimated; donors were largely white British and included more females.

The starting material was peripheral blood, obtained on day 0 of AZD1222 vaccination. The chain combines TRBV18 with TRBJ1-1, with a weak D call TRBD1 (5 bases). This clonotype originated in an adult in good health. CDR3 sequence reads: CASSTGTDTEAFF. In nucleotides, the CDR3 is TGTGCCAGCTCTACGGGGACGGACACTGAAGCTTTCTTT.